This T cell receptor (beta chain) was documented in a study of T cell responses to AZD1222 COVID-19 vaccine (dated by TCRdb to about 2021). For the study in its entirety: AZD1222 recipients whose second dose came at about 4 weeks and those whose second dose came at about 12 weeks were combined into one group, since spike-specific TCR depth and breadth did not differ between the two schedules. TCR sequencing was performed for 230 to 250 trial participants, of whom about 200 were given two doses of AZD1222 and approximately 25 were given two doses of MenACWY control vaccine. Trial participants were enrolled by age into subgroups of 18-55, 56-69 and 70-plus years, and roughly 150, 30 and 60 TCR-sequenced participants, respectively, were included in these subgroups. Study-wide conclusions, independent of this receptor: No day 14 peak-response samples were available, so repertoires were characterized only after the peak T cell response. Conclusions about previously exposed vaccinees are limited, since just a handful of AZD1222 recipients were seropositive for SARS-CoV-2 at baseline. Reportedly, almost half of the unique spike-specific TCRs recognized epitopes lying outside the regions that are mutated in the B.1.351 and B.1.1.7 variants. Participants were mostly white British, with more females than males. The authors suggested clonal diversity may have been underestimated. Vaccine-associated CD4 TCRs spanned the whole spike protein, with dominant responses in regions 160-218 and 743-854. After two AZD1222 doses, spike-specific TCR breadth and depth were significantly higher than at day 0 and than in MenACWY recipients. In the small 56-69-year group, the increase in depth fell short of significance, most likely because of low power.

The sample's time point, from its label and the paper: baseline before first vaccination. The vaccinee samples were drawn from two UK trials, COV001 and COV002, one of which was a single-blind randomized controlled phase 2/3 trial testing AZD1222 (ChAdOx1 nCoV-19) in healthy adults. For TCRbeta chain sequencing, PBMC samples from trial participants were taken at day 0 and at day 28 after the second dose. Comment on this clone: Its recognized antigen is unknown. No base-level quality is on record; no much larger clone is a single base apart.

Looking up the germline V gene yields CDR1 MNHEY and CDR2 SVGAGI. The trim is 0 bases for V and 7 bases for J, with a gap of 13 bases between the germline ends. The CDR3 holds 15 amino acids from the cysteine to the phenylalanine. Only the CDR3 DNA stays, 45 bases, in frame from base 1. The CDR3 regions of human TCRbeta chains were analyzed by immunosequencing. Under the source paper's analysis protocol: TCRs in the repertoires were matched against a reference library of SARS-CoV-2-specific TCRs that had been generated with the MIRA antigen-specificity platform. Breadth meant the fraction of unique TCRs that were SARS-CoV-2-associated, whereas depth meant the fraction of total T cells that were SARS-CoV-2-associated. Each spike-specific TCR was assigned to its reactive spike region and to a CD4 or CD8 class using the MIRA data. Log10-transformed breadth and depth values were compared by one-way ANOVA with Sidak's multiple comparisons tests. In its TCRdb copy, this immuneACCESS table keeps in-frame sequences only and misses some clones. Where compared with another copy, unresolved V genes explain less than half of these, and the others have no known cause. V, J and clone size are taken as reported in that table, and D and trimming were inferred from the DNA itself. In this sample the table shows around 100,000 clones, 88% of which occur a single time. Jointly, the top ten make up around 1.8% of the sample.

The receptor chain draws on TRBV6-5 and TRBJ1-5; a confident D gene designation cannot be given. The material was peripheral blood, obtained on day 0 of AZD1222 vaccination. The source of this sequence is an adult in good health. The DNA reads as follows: TGTGCCAGCAGTTACTCGAGTGGGGAGGGACAGCCCCAGCATTTT. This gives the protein CASSYSSGEGQPQHF.